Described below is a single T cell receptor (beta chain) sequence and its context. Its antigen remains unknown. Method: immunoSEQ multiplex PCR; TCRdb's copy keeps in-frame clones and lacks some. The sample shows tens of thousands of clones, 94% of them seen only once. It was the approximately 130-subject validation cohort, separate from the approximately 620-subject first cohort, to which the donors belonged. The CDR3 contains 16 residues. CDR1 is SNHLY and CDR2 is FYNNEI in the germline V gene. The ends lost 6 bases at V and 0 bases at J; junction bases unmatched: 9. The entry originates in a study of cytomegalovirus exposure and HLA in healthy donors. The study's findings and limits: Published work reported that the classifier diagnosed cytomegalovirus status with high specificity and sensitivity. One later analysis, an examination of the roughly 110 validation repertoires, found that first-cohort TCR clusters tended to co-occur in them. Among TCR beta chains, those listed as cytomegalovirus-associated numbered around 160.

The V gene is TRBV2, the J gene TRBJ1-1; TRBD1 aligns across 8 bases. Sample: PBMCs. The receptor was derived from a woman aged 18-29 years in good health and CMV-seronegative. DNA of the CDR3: TGTGCCAGCAGGGGCCAGGGGGCCTCGGTGAACACTGAAGCTTTCTTT. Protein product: CASRGQGASVNTEAFF.